Following are 28 T cell receptor beta chains from one sample sequenced in a study of blood T cells in healthy people across ages (dated by TCRdb to the mid-2010s). Library generation was performed with 5' RACE. The second PCR ran for about 6 to 11 cycles and used a J-beta primer mix along with a sample-barcoded 5' primer. TCRdb ran its own pipeline on the public reads, namely fastp trimming at Q25 and MiXCR clone calling, and kept in-frame beta chains. Here each entry gathers all rows of one CDR3 protein and keeps the most common genes and DNA. For this sample the table gives 1,800,000 or so distinct CDR3 sequences, of which roughly 43% were detected only once. The top ten constitute more than 20% of the sample. The sample comprised blood. Source of these receptors: a human donor in good health.

This chain uses TRBV3-1 with TRBJ2-5; D remains ambiguous. Looked up from germline, CDR1 is LGHDT and CDR2 is YNNKEL (reference sequence). The V end lost 3 bases, the J end lost 0 bases, and 8 bases lay between the germline ends. CDR3 length equals 14 residues. The CDR3 here is CASSHESHQETQYF. Here the CDR3 DNA reads TGTGCCAGCAGCCACGAGAGCCACCAAGAGACCCAGTACTTC.

The chain couples TRBV5-1 to TRBJ1-1; the D is unclear. The V end lost 7 bases, the J end lost 7 bases, and 14 bases lay between the germline ends. The CDR3 has 12 amino acids. Germline lookup yields CDR1 SGHRS and CDR2 YFSETQ. The CDR3 loop reads CASDDGKLEAFF. Written as DNA, the CDR3 is TGCGCCAGCGACGATGGCAAGCTTGAAGCTTTCTTT.

This clonotype was detected only once. This chain uses TRBV29-1 with TRBJ2-3; 7 bases line up with TRBD1. Germline CDR1 is SQVTM and CDR2 is ANQGSEA. V shed 8 bases and J 8 bases; nucleotides not matched to a gene: 16. CDR3 length equals 14 residues. CDR3 coding DNA: TGCAGCTACCGACAGGGAAGGGTGGGGAGTACGCAGTATTTT. It codes for CSYRQGRVGSTQYF.

The genes are TRBV15 and TRBJ1-1; D is undetermined. V was pared by 1 base and J by 11 bases, with 17 bases between. The CDR3 has 14 amino acids. The V gene's germline CDR1 is LNHNV and CDR2 YYDKDF (reference sequence). CDR3 in amino acids: CATSRVIGHSAAFF. In nucleotides, the CDR3 is TGTGCCACCAGCAGAGTGATAGGGCATTCCGCCGCTTTCTTT.

The chain recombines TRBV29-1 with TRBJ1-4; no definite D call. V was pared by 6 bases and J by 7 bases, with 9 bases between. CDR1 and CDR2 from the germline V gene are SQVTM and ANQGSEA. The CDR3 runs to 11 residues. CDR3 in DNA: TGCAGCGTCTTGGCGGGTGAAAAACTGTTTTTT. This encodes CSVLAGEKLFF.

The chain is built from TRBV20-1 and TRBJ2-5, with TRBD2 identical over 8 bases. In germline, CDR1 is DFQATT, CDR2 SNEGSKA (reference sequence). The CDR3 contains 12 residues. CDR3 protein: CSSGLGAETQYF. In nucleotides, the CDR3 is TGCAGCTCGGGACTAGGGGCGGAGACCCAGTACTTC.

For this clonotype: The junction does not match germline at one end; this may be a read error. V usage is TRBV3-1 and J usage is TRBJ1-2, with 9 nucleotides matching TRBD1. Germline CDR1 LGHDT, CDR2 YNNKEL (reference sequence). The CDR3 is 12 amino acids. The CDR3 region is CATGTGLVGYAF. CDR3 nucleotides: TGTGCCACCGGGACAGGGTTAGTCGGCTACGCCTTC.

The sample holds a few counts of this clonotype. The chain has TRBV29-1 and TRBJ2-5; 7 nucleotides agree with TRBD2. Germline loops: CDR1 SQVTM, CDR2 ANQGSEA. V shed 4 bases, J shed 11 bases, and the junction held 16 bases outside the gene matches. The CDR3 has 14 amino acids. CDR3 in amino acids: CSVASLQLAFEQYF. The CDR3 region has the DNA TGCAGCGTTGCCTCTCTTCAACTAGCGTTTGAGCAGTACTTC.

The J gene is TRBJ2-5, the V gene TRBV11-2, with no clear D. The CDR3 is 14 amino acids. The germline CDR1 and CDR2 sequences are SGHAT and FQNNGV. V shed 4 bases and J shed 5 bases, with 14 bases lying between them. The CDR3 DNA follows: TGTGCCAGCAGCTCGAGGTCCAGTCCGGAGACCCAGTACTTC. Translating gives CASSSRSSPETQYF.

The chain recombines TRBV7-2 with TRBJ2-7, with 13 bases that match TRBD2. The germline gives CDR1 SGHTA, CDR2 FQGNSA. The CDR3 sequence is 17 residues long. The V gene end was trimmed by 4 bases and the J gene end by 1 base; junction bases not matched to a gene: 7. The CDR3: CASSSQRLAGGSYEQYF. CDR3 coding DNA: TGTGCCAGCAGCTCCCAGAGACTAGCGGGGGGTTCCTACGAGCAGTACTTC.

This clonotype showed up just a few times. The rearrangement joins TRBV2 to TRBJ2-4, with D possibly being TRBD2 (6 bases). The CDR3 loop spans 13 amino acids. Trimming left V 8 bases short and J 9 bases short, with 17 bases between. Per the germline V gene, CDR1 is SNHLY and CDR2 is FYNNEI. The CDR3 loop is CASGAGTLGIQYF. The DNA for the CDR3 is TGTGCCAGCGGAGCCGGGACTCTTGGCATTCAGTACTTC. Based on the CDR3 plus reference TRBV2 and TRBJ2-4, the full variable domain is EPEVTQTPSHQVTQMGQEVILRCVPISNHLYFYWYRQILGQKVEFLVSFYNNEISEKSEIFDDQFSVERPDGSNFTLKIRSTKLEDSAMYFCASGAGTLGIQYFGAGTRLSVL.

This clonotype was observed a handful of times. The rearrangement uses TRBV6-1 and TRBJ2-3; TRBD2 matches at 8 bases. Germline CDR1 is MNHNS and CDR2 is SASEGT. With 3 bases clipped from V and 5 bases from J, the junction kept 7 bases outside the gene matches. The CDR3 consists of 15 residues. As DNA, the CDR3 is TGTGCCAGCAGTGAGGTAGCGGGGTTGGTAGATACGCAGTATTTT. As protein: CASSEVAGLVDTQYF.

This clonotype was observed a handful of times. The V gene is TRBV2, the J gene TRBJ2-1; D gene uncertain. The CDR3 spans 14 residues. With 7 bases removed from V and 5 bases from J, the gap between germline ends came to 15 bases. Germline CDR1 reads SNHLY; CDR2 reads FYNNEI. CDR3 in amino acids: CASNVGWNDNEQFF. The CDR3 DNA reads as TGTGCCAGCAATGTAGGATGGAATGACAATGAGCAGTTCTTC. The full variable domain, in which reference TRBV2 and TRBJ2-1 provide the parts outside the CDR3, is EPEVTQTPSHQVTQMGQEVILRCVPISNHLYFYWYRQILGQKVEFLVSFYNNEISEKSEIFDDQFSVERPDGSNFTLKIRSTKLEDSAMYFCASNVGWNDNEQFFGPGTRLTVL.

This clonotype has only a few counts. This chain links TRBV12-3 or TRBV12-4 with TRBJ2-7; a possible D gene is TRBD1 (6 bases). CDR3 length: 14 amino acids. V lost 2 bases to trimming and J lost 5 bases, with 13 bases between them. The CDR3 region has the DNA TGTGCCAGCAGTTTACCTCCCCACAGGGACGAGCAGTACTTC. Translation: CASSLPPHRDEQYF.

J is TRBJ2-7 and V is TRBV14; tentatively, D is TRBD1 (5 bases). Deletions cut 0 bases from V and 9 bases from J, with 9 bases between. This CDR3 region has 12 residues. Germline V gene sequence: CDR1 SGHDN, CDR2 FVKESK. CDR3 bases: TGTGCCAGCAGCCAAGATTGGGGCATGCAGTACTTC. It is translated as CASSQDWGMQYF.

This clonotype was seen more than once but under ten times. The J gene is TRBJ2-1, the V gene TRBV7-2, with 12 bases fitting TRBD2. The V gene's germline CDR1 is SGHTA and CDR2 FQGNSA. Unmatched junction bases numbered 6, after V lost 5 bases and J lost 1 base. CDR3 length: 17 amino acids. The CDR3 protein is CASSLRLAGVSYNEQFF. CDR3 nucleotide sequence: TGTGCCAGCAGCCTGCGACTAGCGGGGGTGTCCTACAATGAGCAGTTCTTC. The full variable domain, its missing parts supplied by reference TRBV7-2 and TRBJ2-1, is GAGVSQSPSNKVTEKGKDVELRCDPISGHTALYWYRQSLGQGLEFLIYFQGNSAPDKSGLPSDRFSAERTGGSVSTLTIQRTQQEDSAVYLCASSLRLAGVSYNEQFFGPGTRLTVL.

Points on this clonotype: This sequence may be a read error, since a much larger clone differs from it by one base. The rearrangement links TRBV12-3 or TRBV12-4 to TRBJ2-1; 7 bases agree with TRBD2. Near its end, the DNA agrees better with TRBJ2-7, so the J call may be wrong. The CDR3 consists of 15 residues. The CDR3 DNA follows: TGTGCCAGCAGCCAAAGCGGGGACTCCTACAATGAGCAGTACTTC. This gives the protein CASSQSGDSYNEQYF.

This clonotype showed up many times. The CDR3 coding sequence is TGTGCCAGCAGCTTGGCCGTTGGGGCCTACGAGCAGTACTTC. Translating gives CASSLAVGAYEQYF. The chain uses TRBV5-6 and TRBJ2-7; no clear D. Germline CDR1 reads SGHDT; CDR2 reads YYEEEE. This CDR3 has 14 amino acids. V lost 0 bases, J lost 2 bases, and 9 bases lay in between.

As for this clonotype: One end of the junction does not line up with germline, which may come from a read error. The chain links TRBV7-2 to TRBJ1-4, with D possibly TRBD1 on 6 matching bases. This CDR3 spans 15 amino acids. Looked up from germline, CDR1 is SGHTA and CDR2 is FQGNSA. The CDR3, as DNA: TGTGCCAGCAGCTTAGGGGGCAGGGGTAATGAAGAACTGTTTTTT. Amino acids: CASSLGGRGNEELFF. The full variable domain, its missing parts supplied by reference TRBV7-2 and TRBJ1-4, is GAGVSQSPSNKVTEKGKDVELRCDPISGHTALYWYRQSLGQGLEFLIYFQGNSAPDKSGLPSDRFSAERTGGSVSTLTIQRTQQEDSAVYLCASSLGGRGNEELFFGSGTQLSVL.

The sample holds a few counts of this clonotype. The chain carries TRBV27 and TRBJ2-7; 14 nucleotides line up with TRBD2. The CDR3 runs to 17 residues. CDR1 is MNHEY and CDR2 is SMNVEV in the germline V gene (reference sequence). Trimming removed 5 bases from V and 0 bases from J; junction bases left unmatched: 6. The CDR3 bases are TGTGCCAGCAGTCCATGGGGACTAGCGGGGGACTCCTACGAGCAGTACTTC. This sequence encodes CASSPWGLAGDSYEQYF.

This clonotype appeared a few times. The J gene is TRBJ1-2, the V gene TRBV12-3 or TRBV12-4; 7 nucleotides line up with TRBD1. CDR3 length: 15 amino acids. The V gene end was trimmed by 4 bases and the J gene end by 5 bases; junction bases not matched to a gene: 10. Here the CDR3 DNA reads TGTGCCAGCAGTTCTCGGGACAGTGGAGGGTATGGCTACACCTTC. Its protein product is CASSSRDSGGYGYTF.

Details on this clonotype: Its ends do not fully match the called genes, so a read error is possible. This chain connects TRBV2 to TRBJ2-1; 8 positions match TRBD2. Germline CDR1 SNHLY, CDR2 FYNNEI. The CDR3 has 13 residues. The CDR3 DNA is TGTGTCAGCAGGAGGACAATAGCGGGGCCGCAGTTCTTC. Residues: CVSRRTIAGPQFF.

V gene TRBV20-1 combines with J gene TRBJ2-2, with TRBD1 as a possible D gene (5 bases). The CDR3 is made up of 15 amino acids. The V end lost 0 bases, the J end lost 2 bases, and 10 bases lay between the germline ends. CDR1 and CDR2 (germline): DFQATT, SNEGSKA (reference sequence). The CDR3 nucleotides read TGCAGTGCTAGAGATAGGGGAAAAAACACCGGGGAGCTGTTTTTT. Translated, it gives CSARDRGKNTGELFF.

This clonotype was detected only once. V and J are TRBV4-1 and TRBJ1-1; D unresolved. Trimming removed 3 bases at V and 5 bases at J, with 22 bases between. Germline assignment: CDR1 MGHRA and CDR2 YSYEKL. There are 17 residues in the CDR3. CDR3 nucleotides: TGCGCCAGCAGCCAGAGTTCCGCAAGGAGATTGAGGACTGAAGCTTTCTTT. It is translated as CASSQSSARRLRTEAFF.

The chain has TRBV7-2 and TRBJ1-2; D gene unclear. Between the trimmed V and J ends, which lost 0 bases and 4 bases, there was a span of 12 bases. Germline V CDR1 and CDR2: SGHTA, FQGNSA. CDR3 length equals 15 residues. The CDR3 spells CASSLAHGDGYGYTF. The CDR3 DNA sequence: TGTGCCAGCAGCTTAGCGCATGGGGATGGCTATGGCTACACCTTC.

The chain joins TRBV9 to TRBJ2-1; 9 positions match TRBD2. V gave up 2 bases and J gave up 8 bases; unmatched junction bases: 14. CDR3 length equals 17 residues. Germline loops: CDR1 SGDLS, CDR2 YYNGEE. The CDR3 coding sequence is TGTGCCAGCAGCGTCGAAGGGTGGCGGGGGGGCACCTATGAGCAGTTCTTC. Amino acids: CASSVEGWRGGTYEQFF. The variable domain in full, completed from reference TRBV9 and TRBJ2-1, reads DSGVTQTPKHLITATGQRVTLRCSPRSGDLSVYWYQQSLDQGLQFLIQYYNGEERAKGNILERFSAQQFPDLHSELNLSSLELGDSALYFCASSVEGWRGGTYEQFFGPGTRLTVL.

In its sample, this clonotype was seen once. One junction end disagrees with the germline gene, perhaps due to a read error. V and J are TRBV12-3 or TRBV12-4 and TRBJ2-2; the match to TRBD2 covers 12 bases. This CDR3 region has 16 residues. The CDR3 protein is CASSFLLAGGPGERFF. DNA of the CDR3: TGTGCCAGCAGTTTTCTCCTAGCGGGGGGGCCTGGGGAGCGGTTTTTT.

V and J are TRBV5-4 and TRBJ1-1; TRBD1 is a possible D gene (5 bases). This CDR3 comprises 14 residues. Germline CDR1 is SGHNT and CDR2 is YYREEE (reference sequence). Trimming shortened V by 4 bases and J by 1 base, and 11 bases separated the two germline ends. The DNA for the CDR3 is TGTGCCAGCAGCGACCGGGACGGGAACACTGAAGCTTTCTTT. It yields the protein CASSDRDGNTEAFF.